This is a list of T cell receptor beta chains from one sample in a study of regulatory T cells in long-lasting Graves disease. A single record per CDR3 protein comes from TCRdb applying MiXCR to the multiplex PCR reads. The sample contains 400,000 to 450,000 distinct CDR3 sequences, 14% to 15% of which appear only once. These same data were also listed under a study on T cells in Graves' hyperthyroidism and ophthalmopathy.

The specimen was peripheral blood mononuclear cells (PBMCs), collected at new diagnosis, from a patient treated with antithyroid drugs. Source of these receptors: a woman between 25 and 40 years old with Graves disease. The CDR3 runs from the conserved cysteine through the conserved F or W. Size values are once, few and many counts, or a class for expanded clones, and some rows have none.

v_gene,j_gene,abundance,CDR3aa
TRBV18,TRBJ1-1,many,CASSPGQGALDEAFF
TRBV5-1,TRBJ1-2,.,CASSLGQGYSGYTF
TRBV3-1,TRBJ1-5,few,CASSIGQGSQPQHF
TRBV6-2/TRBV6-3,TRBJ1-2,.,CASSPRDRQNYGYTF
TRBV4-1,TRBJ2-5,many,CASSHPSTERFQETQYF
TRBV11-2,TRBJ2-5,many,CASSLRGLERETQYF
TRBV20-1,TRBJ1-1,many,CSARQANEAFF
TRBV28,TRBJ1-4,few,CASTSPAGQALANEKLFF
TRBV25-1,TRBJ2-1,.,CASSESGLDYNEQFF
TRBV5-6,TRBJ2-7,few,CASSQLQGLDEQYF
TRBV11-2,TRBJ1-1,few,CASRTGELNTEAFF
TRBV6-2/TRBV6-3,TRBJ2-7,many,CASSYEWGLEQYF
TRBV28,TRBJ2-5,many,CASSPVTGLRTQYF
TRBV7-9,TRBJ1-4,.,CASSRGTGVEKLFF
TRBV6-1,TRBJ2-1,few,CASRNAADNEQFF
TRBV27,TRBJ2-3,many,CASSSKAGFTDTQYF
TRBV3-1,TRBJ2-7,many,CASSQSRGWDEQYF
TRBV5-1,TRBJ2-3,many,CASSLEGTSTDTQYF
TRBV6-1,TRBJ2-3,.,CATRRRWDTDTQYF
TRBV20-1,TRBJ2-5,many,CSARGGAETQYF
TRBV28,TRBJ1-2,.,CASSPGSGDYGYTF
TRBV7-9,TRBJ1-1,.,CASSLQVLNTEAFF
TRBV20-1,TRBJ1-1,many,CSAPPTGRTEAFF
TRBV9,TRBJ2-7,many,CASMGRDSYEQYF
TRBV30,TRBJ2-3,many,CAWSSAGLGTDTQYF
TRBV24-1,TRBJ1-1,.,CATRGGGAGTEAFF
TRBV7-2,TRBJ1-5,.,CASSSRQNQPQHF
TRBV5-1,TRBJ2-3,.,CASSFRGPGTDTQYF
TRBV5-1,TRBJ2-7,many,CASSLTSVSYEQYF